This T cell receptor beta chain originates from a study of cytomegalovirus exposure and HLA in healthy donors. Study-level results: TCR association rates varied by HLA locus in a later analysis, with DRB1 highest and HLA-C lowest. Despite most TCR sequences being rare, some public TCRs occurred in many donors.

Germline-derived CDR1 and CDR2 are SGHTA and FQGNSA. This CDR3 is built from 15 residues. V lost 1 base and J lost 5, with 15 bases in between. Of note for this clone: Its matching antigen is unknown.

A multiplex PCR was run with 60 Vbeta primers and 13 Jbeta primers. Repertoires were generated with immunoSEQ multiplex PCR, while TCRdb's copy carries only in-frame clones and drops some. The sample holds under 200,000 clones, around 81% seen once. Source material: PBMCs. This TCR was sampled from a man aged 40-49 years in good health and CMV-seronegative. The gene calls are TRBV7-2 and TRBJ2-7; tentative D call: TRBD2 (5 bases). Here the CDR3 DNA reads TGTGCCAGCAGCTTAGATCTGGCTAGCCGGAACGAGCAGTACTTC. Residues: CASSLDLASRNEQYF. Full variable domain (remainder filled in from reference TRBV7-2 and TRBJ2-7): GAGVSQSPSNKVTEKGKDVELRCDPISGHTALYWYRQSLGQGLEFLIYFQGNSAPDKSGLPSDRFSAERTGGSVSTLTIQRTQQEDSAVYLCASSLDLASRNEQYFGPGTRLTVT.